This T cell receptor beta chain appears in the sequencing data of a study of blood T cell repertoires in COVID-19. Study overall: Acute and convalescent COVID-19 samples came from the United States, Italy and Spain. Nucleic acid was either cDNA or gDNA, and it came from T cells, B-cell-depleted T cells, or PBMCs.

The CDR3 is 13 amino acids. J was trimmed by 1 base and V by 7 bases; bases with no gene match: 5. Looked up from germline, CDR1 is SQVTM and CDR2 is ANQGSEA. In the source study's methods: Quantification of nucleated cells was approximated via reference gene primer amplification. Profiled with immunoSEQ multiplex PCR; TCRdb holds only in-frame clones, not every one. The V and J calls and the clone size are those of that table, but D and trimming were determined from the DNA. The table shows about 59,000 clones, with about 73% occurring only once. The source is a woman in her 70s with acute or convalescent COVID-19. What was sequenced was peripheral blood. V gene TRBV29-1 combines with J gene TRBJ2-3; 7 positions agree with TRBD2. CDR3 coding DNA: TGCAGCGGGGGAGGGAGGGGCACAGATACGCAGTATTTT. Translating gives CSGGGRGTDTQYF.